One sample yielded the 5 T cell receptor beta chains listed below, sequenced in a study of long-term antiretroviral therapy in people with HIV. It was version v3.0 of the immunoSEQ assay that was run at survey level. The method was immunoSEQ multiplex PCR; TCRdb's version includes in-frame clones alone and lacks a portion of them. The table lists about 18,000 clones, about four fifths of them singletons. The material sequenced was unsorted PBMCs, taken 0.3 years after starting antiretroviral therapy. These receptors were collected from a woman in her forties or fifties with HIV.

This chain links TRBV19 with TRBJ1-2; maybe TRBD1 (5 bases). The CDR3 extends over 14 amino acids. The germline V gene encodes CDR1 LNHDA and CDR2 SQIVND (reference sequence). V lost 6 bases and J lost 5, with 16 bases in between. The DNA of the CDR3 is TGTGCCAGTAGCCGGGACGCAGGAGGATATGGCTACACCTTC. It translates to CASSRDAGGYGYTF.

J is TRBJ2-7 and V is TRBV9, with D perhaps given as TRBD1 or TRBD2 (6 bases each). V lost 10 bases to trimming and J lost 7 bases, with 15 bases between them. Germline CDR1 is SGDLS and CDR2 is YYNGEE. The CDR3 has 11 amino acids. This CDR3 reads CAGGGWDEQYV. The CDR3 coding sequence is TGTGCCGGAGGGGGGTGGGATGAGCAGTACGTC.

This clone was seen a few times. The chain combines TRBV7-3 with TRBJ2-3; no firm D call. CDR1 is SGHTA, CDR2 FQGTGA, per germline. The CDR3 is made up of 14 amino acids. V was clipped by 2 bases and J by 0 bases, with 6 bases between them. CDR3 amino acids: CASSLGSSTDTQYF. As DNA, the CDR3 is TGTGCCAGCAGCTTAGGAAGTAGCACAGATACGCAGTATTTT.

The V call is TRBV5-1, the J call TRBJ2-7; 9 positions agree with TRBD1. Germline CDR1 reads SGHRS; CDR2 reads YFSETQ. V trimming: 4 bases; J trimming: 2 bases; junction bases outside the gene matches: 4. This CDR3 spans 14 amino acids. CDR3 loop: CASSDRTGAYEQYF. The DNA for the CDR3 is TGCGCCAGCAGCGATCGGACAGGGGCCTACGAGCAGTACTTC.

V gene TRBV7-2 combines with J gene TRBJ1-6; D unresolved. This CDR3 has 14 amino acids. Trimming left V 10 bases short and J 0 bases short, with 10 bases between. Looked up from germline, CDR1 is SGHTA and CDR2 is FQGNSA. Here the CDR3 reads CAIDPNSYNSPLHF. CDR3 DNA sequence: TGTGCCATCGACCCTAACTCCTATAATTCACCCCTCCACTTT.